This T cell receptor beta chain is from a study of blood T cell repertoires in COVID-19 (dated by TCRdb to 2019 to 2021). In the study overall: The collaborator samples originated in the United States, Italy and Spain and spanned the acute and convalescent phases of COVID-19. The prospective study material was composed of cDNA or gDNA derived from T cells, B-cell-depleted T cells, or PBMCs. The dataset comprised deeply sampled blood TCRbeta repertoires from subjects exposed to, actively infected with, or recovered from COVID-19. A freely available public database, intended as a resource for researchers studying the immune response to SARS-CoV-2, is where the repertoires were released. Samples were obtained from the ongoing ImmuneRACE study (first 160 participants) and from about 1,300 subjects provided by 6 global collaborators. The sample metadata nearly always contained a de-identified subject ID, COVID-19 status, age in years and sex. Where available, HLA class I and class II types were obtained from metadata supplied by the sample provider rather than from assay-based typing. Study-wide findings and limitations: The amount of clinical and demographic metadata varied by source and participant and was provided uncurated.

From V the trimming removes 1 base and from J it removes 6 bases, while the gene matches leave 9 bases of the junction unaccounted for. The CDR3 covers 17 residues, taking in both the cysteine and the phenylalanine. The entry retains the CDR3 DNA only, 51 bases that are in frame from base 1. CDR1 and CDR2, per the germline V gene, are MDHEN and SYDVKM. Comments on this clone: This clone's antigen is unknown. Base qualities are missing; no much larger clone stands one base away.

TCRbeta CDR3 regions were amplified from genomic DNA using the immunoSEQ Assay, a bias-controlled multiplex PCR. Turning to the authors' computational methods: The number of nucleated cells in each sample was estimated from the amplification of reference gene primers within the assay. Sequence reads were collapsed and filtered to measure the absolute abundance of every unique TCRbeta CDR3 rearrangement. For each sample, productive Simpson clonality was calculated as the square root of Simpson's diversity index over productive rearrangements. This immuneACCESS table, as held by TCRdb, lists in-frame sequences with V and J called but not all clones. Of the missing ones, under half trace to an unresolved V gene in checked studies; the others have no known cause. That table supplies the V and J calls and clone size; D and trimming were determined from the DNA. The sample table holds about 210,000 clones, of which about four fifths were seen once. The top ten clonotypes cover about 2.7% of the sample.

Whole blood was collected in K2EDTA tubes by collaborating institutions according to the institutions' own protocols. Collaborator samples were shipped for TCRbeta analysis as frozen whole blood, isolated PBMCs, or DNA extracted from either sample type. The sequence is built from TRBV28 and TRBJ1-4, with TRBD1 identical over 9 junction bases. The TCR originated in a woman between 40 and 50 years old with active or convalescent COVID-19. Sample: peripheral blood. The CDR3 region reads CASSLSKGQGYHEKLFF. The DNA reads as follows: TGTGCCAGCAGTTTATCGAAGGGACAGGGATACCATGAAAAACTGTTTTTT.